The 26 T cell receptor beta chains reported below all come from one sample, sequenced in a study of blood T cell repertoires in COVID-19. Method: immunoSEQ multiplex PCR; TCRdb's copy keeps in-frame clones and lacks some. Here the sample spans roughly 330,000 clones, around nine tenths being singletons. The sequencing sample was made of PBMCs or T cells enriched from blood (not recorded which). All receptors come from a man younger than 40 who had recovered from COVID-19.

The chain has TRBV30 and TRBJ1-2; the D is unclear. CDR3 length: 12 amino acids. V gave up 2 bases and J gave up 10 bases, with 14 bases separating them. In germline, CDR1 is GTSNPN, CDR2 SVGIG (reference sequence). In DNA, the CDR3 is TGTGCCTGGAGTAAGAGTCTGATCGACTACACCTTC. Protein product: CAWSKSLIDYTF.

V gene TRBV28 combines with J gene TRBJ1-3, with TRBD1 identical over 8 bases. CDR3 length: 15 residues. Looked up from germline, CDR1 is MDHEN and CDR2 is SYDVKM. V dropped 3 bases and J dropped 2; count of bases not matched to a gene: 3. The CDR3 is CASSFMTGAGNTIYF. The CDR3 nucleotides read TGTGCCAGCAGTTTCATGACAGGGGCTGGAAACACCATATATTTT. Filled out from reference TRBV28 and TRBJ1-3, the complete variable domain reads DVKVTQSSRYLVKRTGEKVFLECVQDMDHENMFWYRQDPGLGLRLIYFSYDVKMKEKGDIPEGYSVSREKKERFSLILESASTNQTSMYLCASSFMTGAGNTIYFGEGSWLTVV.

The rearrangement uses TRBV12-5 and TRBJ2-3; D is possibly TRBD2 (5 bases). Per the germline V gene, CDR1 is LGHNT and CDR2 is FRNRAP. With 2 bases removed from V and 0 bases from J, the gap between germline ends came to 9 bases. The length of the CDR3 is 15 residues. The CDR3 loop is CASGLFGLSTDTQYF. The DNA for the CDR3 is TGTGCTAGTGGTTTGTTCGGACTGAGCACAGATACGCAGTATTTT.

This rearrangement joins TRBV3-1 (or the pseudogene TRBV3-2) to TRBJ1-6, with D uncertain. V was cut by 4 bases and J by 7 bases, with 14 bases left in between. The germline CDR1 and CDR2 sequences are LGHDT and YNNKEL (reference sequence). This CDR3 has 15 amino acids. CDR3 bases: TGTGCCAGCAGCCGCGGGGAGGGTGGGAATTCACCCCTCCACTTT. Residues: CASSRGEGGNSPLHF.

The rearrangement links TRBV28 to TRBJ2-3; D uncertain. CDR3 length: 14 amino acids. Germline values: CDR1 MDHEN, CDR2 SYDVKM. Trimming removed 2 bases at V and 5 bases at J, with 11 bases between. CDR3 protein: CASSLTALVDTQYF. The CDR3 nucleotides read TGTGCCAGCAGTTTAACGGCGCTAGTAGATACGCAGTATTTT.

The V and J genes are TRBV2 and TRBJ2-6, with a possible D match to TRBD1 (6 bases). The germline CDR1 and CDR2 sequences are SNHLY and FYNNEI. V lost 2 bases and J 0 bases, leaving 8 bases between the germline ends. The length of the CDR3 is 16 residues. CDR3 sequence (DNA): TGTGCCAGCAGTGAAACGGACAGCTCTGGGGCCAACGTCCTGACTTTC. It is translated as CASSETDSSGANVLTF.

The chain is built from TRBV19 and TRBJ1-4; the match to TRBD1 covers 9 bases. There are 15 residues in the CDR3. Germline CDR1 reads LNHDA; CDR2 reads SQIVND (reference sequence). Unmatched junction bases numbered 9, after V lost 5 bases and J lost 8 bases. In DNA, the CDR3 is TGTGCCAGTAGTTCGTCGGACAGGGGTAGGGAAAAACTGTTTTTT. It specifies CASSSSDRGREKLFF.

CDR3 bases: TGTGCCAGCAGCTTAGCAGCGGGGGGGACAGATACGCAGTATTTT. Protein: CASSLAAGGTDTQYF. The J gene is TRBJ2-3, the V gene TRBV7-2, with TRBD2 identical over 10 bases. Germline assignment: CDR1 SGHTA and CDR2 FQGNSA. There are 15 residues in the CDR3. The V and J ends lost 0 bases and 3 bases, in that order; junction bases with no gene match: 0.

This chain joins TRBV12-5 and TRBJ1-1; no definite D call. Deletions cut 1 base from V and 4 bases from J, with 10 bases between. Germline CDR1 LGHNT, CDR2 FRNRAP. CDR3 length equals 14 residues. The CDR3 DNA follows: TGTGCTAGTGGTTTGGGGAGTGGGAGCACTGAAGCTTTCTTT. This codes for CASGLGSGSTEAFF.

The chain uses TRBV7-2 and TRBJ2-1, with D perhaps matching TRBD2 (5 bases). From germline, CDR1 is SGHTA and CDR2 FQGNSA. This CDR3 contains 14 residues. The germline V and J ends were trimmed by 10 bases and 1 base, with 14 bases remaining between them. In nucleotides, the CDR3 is TGTGCCACCACCCCATCGGGATCCTACAATGAGCAGTTCTTC. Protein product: CATTPSGSYNEQFF. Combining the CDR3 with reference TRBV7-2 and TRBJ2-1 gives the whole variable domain GAGVSQSPSNKVTEKGKDVELRCDPISGHTALYWYRQSLGQGLEFLIYFQGNSAPDKSGLPSDRFSAERTGGSVSTLTIQRTQQEDSAVYLCATTPSGSYNEQFFGPGTRLTVL.

The CDR3 nucleotides are TGTGCCAGCAGTGAGTTGGGACTAGCGGTCAATGAGCAGTTCTTC. Residues: CASSELGLAVNEQFF. The chain is built from TRBV6-1 and TRBJ2-1; 11 nucleotides match TRBD2. The germline CDR1 and CDR2 sequences are MNHNS and SASEGT. After removal of 3 bases from V and 6 bases from J, the junction contained 4 bases not matched to a gene. This CDR3 contains 15 residues.

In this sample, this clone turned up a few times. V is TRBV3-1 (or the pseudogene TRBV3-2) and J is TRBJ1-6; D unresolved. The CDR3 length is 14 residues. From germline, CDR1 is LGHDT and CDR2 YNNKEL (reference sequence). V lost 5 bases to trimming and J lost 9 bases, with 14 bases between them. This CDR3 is CASSNEGLPSPLHF. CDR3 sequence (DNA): TGTGCCAGCAGCAACGAGGGTCTGCCTTCACCCCTCCACTTT.

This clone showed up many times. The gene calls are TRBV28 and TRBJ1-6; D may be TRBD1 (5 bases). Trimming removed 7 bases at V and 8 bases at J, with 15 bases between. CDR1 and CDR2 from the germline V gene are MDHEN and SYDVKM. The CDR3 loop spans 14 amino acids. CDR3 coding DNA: TGTGCCAGCACCCGACAGTACATACATTCACCCCTCCACTTT. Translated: CASTRQYIHSPLHF.

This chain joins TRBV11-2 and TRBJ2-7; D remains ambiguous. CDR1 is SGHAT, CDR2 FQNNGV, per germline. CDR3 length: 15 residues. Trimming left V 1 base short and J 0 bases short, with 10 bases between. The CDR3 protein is CASSLALGLSYEQYF. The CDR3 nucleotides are TGTGCCAGCAGCTTAGCACTCGGTCTCTCCTACGAGCAGTACTTC.

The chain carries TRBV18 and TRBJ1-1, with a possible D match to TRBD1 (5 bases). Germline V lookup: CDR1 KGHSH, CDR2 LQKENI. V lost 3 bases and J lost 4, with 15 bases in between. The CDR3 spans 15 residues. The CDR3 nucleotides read TGTGCCAGCTCACCCGGCGCTGGGGGGGGCACTGAAGCTTTCTTT. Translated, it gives CASSPGAGGGTEAFF.

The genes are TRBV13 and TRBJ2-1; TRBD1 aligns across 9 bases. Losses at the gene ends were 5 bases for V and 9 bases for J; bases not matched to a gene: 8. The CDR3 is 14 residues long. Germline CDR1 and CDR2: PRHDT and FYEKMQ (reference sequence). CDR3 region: CASSPGQGLSEQFF. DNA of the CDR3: TGTGCCAGCAGCCCGGGACAGGGACTCAGTGAGCAGTTCTTC.

The CDR3 sequence is CASKAQGAVRTGELFF. The CDR3 DNA reads TGTGCCAGCAAGGCCCAGGGGGCCGTACGCACCGGGGAGCTGTTTTTT. The chain joins TRBV27 to TRBJ2-2, with 8 bases identical to TRBD1. Germline lookup yields CDR1 MNHEY and CDR2 SMNVEV (reference sequence). This CDR3 has 16 amino acids. Trimming cost V 7 bases and J 4 bases; bases outside gene matches: 11.

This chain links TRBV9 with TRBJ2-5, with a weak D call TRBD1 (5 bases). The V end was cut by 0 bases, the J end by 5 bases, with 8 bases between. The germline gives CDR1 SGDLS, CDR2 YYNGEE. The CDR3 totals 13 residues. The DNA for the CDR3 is TGTGCCAGCAGCGTAGCACAGGCGGAGACCCAGTACTTC. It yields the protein CASSVAQAETQYF.

DNA of the CDR3: TGTGCCAGCAGCCAAGTTGAGGAAAAACTGTTTTTT. Amino acids: CASSQVEEKLFF. V and J are TRBV3-1 (or the pseudogene TRBV3-2) and TRBJ1-4; D uncertain. There are 12 residues in the CDR3. The germline gives CDR1 LGHDT, CDR2 YNNKEL (reference sequence). Trimming removed 1 base from V and 8 bases from J, with 5 bases in between.

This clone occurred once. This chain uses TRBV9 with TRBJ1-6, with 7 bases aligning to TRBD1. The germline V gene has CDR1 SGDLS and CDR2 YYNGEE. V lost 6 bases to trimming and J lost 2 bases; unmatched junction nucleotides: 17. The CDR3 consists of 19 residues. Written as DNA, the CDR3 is TGTGCCAGCAACCCCGGAGGGGGCGAAAAATACCCCTATAATTCACCCCTCCACTTT. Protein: CASNPGGGEKYPYNSPLHF.

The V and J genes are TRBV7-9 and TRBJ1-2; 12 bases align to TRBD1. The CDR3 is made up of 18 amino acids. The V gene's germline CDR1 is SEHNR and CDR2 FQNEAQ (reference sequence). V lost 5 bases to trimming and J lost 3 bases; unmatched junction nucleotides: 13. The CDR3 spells CASSPRGTGGRPYYGYTF. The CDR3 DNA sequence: TGTGCCAGCAGCCCACGCGGGACAGGGGGCCGCCCTTACTATGGCTACACCTTC.

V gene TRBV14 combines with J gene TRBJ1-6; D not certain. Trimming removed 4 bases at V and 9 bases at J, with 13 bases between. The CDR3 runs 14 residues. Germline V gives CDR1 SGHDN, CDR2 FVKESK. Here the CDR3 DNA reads TGTGCCAGCAGCCGACCCGGACTGGGTTCACCCCTCCACTTT. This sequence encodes CASSRPGLGSPLHF.

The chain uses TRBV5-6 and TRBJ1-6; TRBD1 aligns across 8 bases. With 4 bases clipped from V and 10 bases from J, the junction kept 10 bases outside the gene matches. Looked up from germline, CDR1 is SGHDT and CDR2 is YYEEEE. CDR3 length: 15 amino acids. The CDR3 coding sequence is TGTGCCAGCAGCGAACACGGGACAGGTCTCTCACCCCTCCACTTT. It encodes CASSEHGTGLSPLHF.

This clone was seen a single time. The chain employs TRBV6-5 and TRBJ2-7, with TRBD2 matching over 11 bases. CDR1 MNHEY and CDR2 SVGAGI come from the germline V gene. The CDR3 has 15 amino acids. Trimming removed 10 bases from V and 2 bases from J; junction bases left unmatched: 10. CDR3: CAILQLAGEPYEQYF. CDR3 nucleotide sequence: TGTGCCATACTTCAACTAGCGGGGGAACCCTACGAGCAGTACTTC.

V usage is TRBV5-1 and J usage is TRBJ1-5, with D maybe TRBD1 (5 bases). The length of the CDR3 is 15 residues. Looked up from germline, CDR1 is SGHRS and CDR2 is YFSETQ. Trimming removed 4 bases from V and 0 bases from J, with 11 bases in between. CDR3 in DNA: TGCGCCAGCAGCGCCGGAGGGGCTAGCAATCAGCCCCAGCATTTT. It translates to CASSAGGASNQPQHF.

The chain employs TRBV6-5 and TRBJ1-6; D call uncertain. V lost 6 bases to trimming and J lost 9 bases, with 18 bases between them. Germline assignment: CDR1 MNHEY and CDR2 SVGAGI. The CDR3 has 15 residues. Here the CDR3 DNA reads TGTGCCAGCAGGTCGGACCTGGCGGGGAGTTCACCCCTCCACTTT. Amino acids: CASRSDLAGSSPLHF.